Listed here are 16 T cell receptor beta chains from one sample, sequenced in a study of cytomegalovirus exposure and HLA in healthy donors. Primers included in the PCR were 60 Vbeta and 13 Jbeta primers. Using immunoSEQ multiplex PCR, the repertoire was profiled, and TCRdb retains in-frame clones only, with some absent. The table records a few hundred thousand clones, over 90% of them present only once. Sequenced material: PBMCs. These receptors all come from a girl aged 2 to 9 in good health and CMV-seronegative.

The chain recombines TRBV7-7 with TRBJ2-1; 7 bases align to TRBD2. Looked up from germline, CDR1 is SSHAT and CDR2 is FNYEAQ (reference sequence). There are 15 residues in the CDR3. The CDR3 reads CASSSGLGASNEQFF. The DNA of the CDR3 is TGTGCTAGCTCCTCCGGACTAGGGGCTTCCAATGAGCAGTTCTTC.

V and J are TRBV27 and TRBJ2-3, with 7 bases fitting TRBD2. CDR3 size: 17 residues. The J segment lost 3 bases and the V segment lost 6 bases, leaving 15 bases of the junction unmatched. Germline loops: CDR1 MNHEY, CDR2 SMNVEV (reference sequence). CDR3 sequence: CASRIRQGGSLTDTQYF. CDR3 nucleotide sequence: TGTGCCAGCAGAATACGTCAGGGCGGGAGTTTAACAGATACGCAGTATTTT.

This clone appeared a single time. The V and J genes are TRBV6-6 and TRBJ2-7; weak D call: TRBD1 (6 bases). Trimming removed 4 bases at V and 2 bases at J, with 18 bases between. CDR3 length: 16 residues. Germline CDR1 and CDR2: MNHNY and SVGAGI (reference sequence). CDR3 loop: CASSSHSGTPPYEQYF. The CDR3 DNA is TGTGCCAGCAGTTCCCACTCCGGGACACCCCCCTACGAGCAGTACTTC.

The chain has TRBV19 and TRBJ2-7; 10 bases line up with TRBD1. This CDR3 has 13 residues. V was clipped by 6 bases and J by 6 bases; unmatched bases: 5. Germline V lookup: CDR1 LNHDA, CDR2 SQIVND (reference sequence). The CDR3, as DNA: TGTGCCAGTAGACAAGGACAGGGGGGCGAGCAGTACTTC. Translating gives CASRQGQGGEQYF. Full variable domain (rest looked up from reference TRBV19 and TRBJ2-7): DGGITQSPKYLFRKEGQNVTLSCEQNLNHDAMYWYRQDPGQGLRLIYYSQIVNDFQKGDIAEGYSVSREKKESFPLTVTSAQKNPTAFYLCASRQGQGGEQYFGPGTRLTVT.

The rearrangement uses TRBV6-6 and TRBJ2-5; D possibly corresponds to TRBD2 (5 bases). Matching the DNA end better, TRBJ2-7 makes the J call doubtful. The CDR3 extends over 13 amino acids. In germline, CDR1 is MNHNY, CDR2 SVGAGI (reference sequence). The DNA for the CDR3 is TGTGCCAGCAGTAGCGGTGACTCCTACGAGCAGTACTTC. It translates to CASSSGDSYEQYF.

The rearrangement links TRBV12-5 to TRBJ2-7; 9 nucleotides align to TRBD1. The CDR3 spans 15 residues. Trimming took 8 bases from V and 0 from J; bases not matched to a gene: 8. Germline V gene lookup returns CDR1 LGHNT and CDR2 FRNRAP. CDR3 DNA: TGTGCTAGTTTCCGTACAGGGGGCCCCTCCTACGAGCAGTACTTC. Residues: CASFRTGGPSYEQYF.

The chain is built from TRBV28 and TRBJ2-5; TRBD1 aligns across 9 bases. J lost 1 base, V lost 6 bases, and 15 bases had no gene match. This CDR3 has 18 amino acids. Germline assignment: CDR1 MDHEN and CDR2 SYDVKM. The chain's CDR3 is CASRRSPQQGAVQETQYF. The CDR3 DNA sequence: TGTGCCAGCAGACGAAGCCCCCAACAGGGGGCGGTCCAAGAGACCCAGTACTTC.

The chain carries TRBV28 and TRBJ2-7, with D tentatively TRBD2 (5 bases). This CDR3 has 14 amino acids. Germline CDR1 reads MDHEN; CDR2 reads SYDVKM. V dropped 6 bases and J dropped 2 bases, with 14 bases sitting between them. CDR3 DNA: TGTGCCAGCAGCCAAGCCGGGGTCACCTACGAGCAGTACTTC. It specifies CASSQAGVTYEQYF.

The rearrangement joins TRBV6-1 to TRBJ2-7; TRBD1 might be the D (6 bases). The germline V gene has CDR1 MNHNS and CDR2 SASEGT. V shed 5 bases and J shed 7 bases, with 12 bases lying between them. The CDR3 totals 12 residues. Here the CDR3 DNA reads TGTGCCAGCAGTCGGAACAGGGCTGAGCAGTACTTC. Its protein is CASSRNRAEQYF.

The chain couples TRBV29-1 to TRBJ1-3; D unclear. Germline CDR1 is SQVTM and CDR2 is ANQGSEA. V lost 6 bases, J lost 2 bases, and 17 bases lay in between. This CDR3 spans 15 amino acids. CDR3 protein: CSVVRVDATGNTIYF. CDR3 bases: TGCAGCGTGGTGAGGGTGGACGCAACTGGAAACACCATATATTTT.

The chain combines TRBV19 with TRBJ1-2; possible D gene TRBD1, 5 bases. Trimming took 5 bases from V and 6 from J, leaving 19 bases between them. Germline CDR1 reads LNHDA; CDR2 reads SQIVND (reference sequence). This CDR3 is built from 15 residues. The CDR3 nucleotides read TGTGCCAGTAGTGCCCCGGGACTCAGCGTTAATGGCTACACCTTC. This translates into CASSAPGLSVNGYTF.

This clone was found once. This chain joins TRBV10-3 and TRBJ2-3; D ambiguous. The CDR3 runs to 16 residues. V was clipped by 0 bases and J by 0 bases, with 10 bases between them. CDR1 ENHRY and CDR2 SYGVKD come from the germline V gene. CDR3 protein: CAISESARVSTDTQYF. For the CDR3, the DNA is TGTGCCATCAGTGAGTCAGCACGGGTTAGCACAGATACGCAGTATTTT.

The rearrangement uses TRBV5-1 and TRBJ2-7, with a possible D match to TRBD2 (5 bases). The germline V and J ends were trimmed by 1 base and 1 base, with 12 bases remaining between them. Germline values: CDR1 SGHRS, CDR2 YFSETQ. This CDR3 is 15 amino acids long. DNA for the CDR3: TGCGCCAGCAGCTTGAATAGCGTAGTGTCCTACGAGCAGTACTTC. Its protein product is CASSLNSVVSYEQYF.

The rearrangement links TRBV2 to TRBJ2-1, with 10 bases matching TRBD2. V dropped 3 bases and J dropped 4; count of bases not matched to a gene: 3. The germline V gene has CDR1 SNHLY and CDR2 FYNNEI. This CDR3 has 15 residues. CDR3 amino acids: CASSETSGLYNEQFF. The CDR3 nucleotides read TGTGCCAGCAGTGAGACTAGCGGGTTATACAATGAGCAGTTCTTC. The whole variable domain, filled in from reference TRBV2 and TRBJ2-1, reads EPEVTQTPSHQVTQMGQEVILRCVPISNHLYFYWYRQILGQKVEFLVSFYNNEISEKSEIFDDQFSVERPDGSNFTLKIRSTKLEDSAMYFCASSETSGLYNEQFFGPGTRLTVL.

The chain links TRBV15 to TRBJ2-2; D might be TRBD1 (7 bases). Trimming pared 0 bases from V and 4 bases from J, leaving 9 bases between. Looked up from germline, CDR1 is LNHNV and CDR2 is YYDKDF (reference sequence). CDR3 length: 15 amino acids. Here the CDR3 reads CATSRDRGVTGELFF. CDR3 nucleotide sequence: TGTGCCACCAGCAGAGACAGGGGGGTCACCGGGGAGCTGTTTTTT.

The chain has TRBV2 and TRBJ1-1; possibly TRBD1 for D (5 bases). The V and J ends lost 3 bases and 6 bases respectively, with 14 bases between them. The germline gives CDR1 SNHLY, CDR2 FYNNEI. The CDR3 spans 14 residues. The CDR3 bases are TGTGCCAGCAGTGAGTTTAGGGGCTCTTCTGAAGCTTTCTTT. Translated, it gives CASSEFRGSSEAFF.